This TCR beta chain was captured by sequencing in a study of prognosis after radiotherapy for stage I lung cancer. Study information: There were several patients who developed distant metastases (median around seven months) after radiotherapy, while approximately 16 showed no significant progression.

TCR beta CDR3 amplification from genomic DNA was performed by two-round multiplex PCR. Gene-specific TRBV and TRBJ primers were used in PCR round one. TCRdb called the multiplex PCR reads again in MiXCR, with one record for every CDR3 protein. The sample holds about 47,000 distinct CDR3 sequences, about 32% seen once. Overall study results and limits: Lower Shannon entropy values were found after stereotactic body radiation therapy in patients who developed distant metastases.

This clonotype was recorded at least ten times. Its antigen is currently unknown. V was cut by 4 bases and J by 6 bases, with 14 bases left in between. Germline V gene sequence: CDR1 SGHRS, CDR2 YFSETQ. The CDR3 has 14 residues. The sequencing used PBMCs, collected before or after stereotactic body radiation therapy (not recorded which). The chain is built from TRBV5-1 and TRBJ2-4; D remains unclear. The receptor was isolated from a donor aged 50 or older with non-small cell lung cancer. The CDR3 region has the DNA TGCGCCAGCAGCATCGGACCCCCGGGAAACATTCAGTACTTC. It codes for CASSIGPPGNIQYF.